This TCR beta chain was sequenced in a study of T cells after yellow fever vaccination. Study as a whole: SMART-Seq v4 Ultra Low Input served to prepare low-cell-number fractions.

V shed 7 bases, J shed 4 bases, and the junction held 7 bases outside the gene matches. CDR1 is MNHEY and CDR2 is SMNVEV in the germline V gene (reference sequence). This CDR3 is built from 14 residues. Making TCR cDNA involved 5'RACE template switching, which added UMIs and a universal primer site. TCRdb used MiXCR to reprocess the 5' RACE reads, holding one entry per CDR3 protein. The table has roughly 300,000 distinct CDR3 sequences, roughly 8.3% seen once. The clonotype was recovered from a man between 18 and 35 years old who received the YFV17D yellow fever vaccine. This sequence joins TRBV27 and TRBJ2-3; 8 nucleotides agree with TRBD2. Sequencing used PBMCs, obtained roughly 45 days after the first yellow fever vaccination. The CDR3, as DNA: TGTGCCAGCAACCGGGGGGGCCTCCCAGATACGCAGTATTTT. As protein: CASNRGGLPDTQYF.